This T cell receptor (beta chain) was retrieved from a study of blood T cell repertoires in COVID-19 (dated by TCRdb to the early 2020s). Study-level background: Samples from collaborators originated in the United States, Italy and Spain and spanned both the acute and convalescent phases of COVID-19. A freely available public database, intended as a resource for researchers studying the immune response to SARS-CoV-2, is where the repertoires were released. Where HLA class I and class II types were available, the types were taken from metadata supplied by the sample provider, not from assay-based typing. The prospective study material was composed of cDNA or gDNA derived from T cells, B-cell-depleted T cells, or PBMCs. Samples came from the ongoing ImmuneRACE study (first 160 participants) plus 1,254 subjects from 6 global collaborators. The sample metadata nearly always contained a de-identified subject ID, COVID-19 status, age in years and sex. Deeply sampled blood TCRbeta repertoires from subjects exposed to, actively infected with, or recovered from COVID-19 were included in the dataset. On the study overall, not on this receptor specifically: The amount of clinical and demographic metadata varied by source and participant and was provided uncurated.

Concerning this clone itself: Its binding antigen is unknown. No much larger clonotype is one base removed from it; base qualities were not supplied.

Enrolling through a virtual design, the prospective study's participants ranged in age from roughly 18 to 89 years and lived across roughly 23 United States geographic areas. To assign participants to cohorts, the prospective study relied on clinical history that participants themselves reported in a screening survey and a study questionnaire. Each participant in the prospective study had whole blood, serum and a nasopharyngeal or oropharyngeal swab collected by mobile phlebotomists. Over a roughly 2-month period, participants in the prospective study had the option of providing additional blood draws and questionnaires. Before DNA extraction, blood samples from the prospective study were shipped at room temperature or frozen. V lost 10 bases and J lost 2 bases; the stretch between them is 12 bases long. As encoded in the germline V gene, CDR1 is MRHNA while CDR2 is SNTAGT. From its cysteine to its phenylalanine, the CDR3 spans 14 amino acids. Only the CDR3 DNA stays, 42 bases, in frame from base 1.

TCRbeta CDR3 regions were amplified from genomic DNA using the immunoSEQ Assay, a bias-controlled multiplex PCR. On the study's bioinformatics: The number of nucleated cells in each sample was estimated from the amplification of reference gene primers within the assay. To quantify the absolute abundance of each unique TCRbeta CDR3 rearrangement, sequence reads were collapsed and filtered. Productive Simpson clonality was computed per sample as the square root of Simpson's diversity index over productive rearrangements. What TCRdb holds here is the immuneACCESS table cut down to in-frame rearrangements. Part of the clones is not present; checked against another copy, under half of the missing clones reflect an unresolved V gene, and the others are unexplained. V and J calls and clone size are given by that table; D and trimming were obtained from the DNA. Here the sample has about 240,000 clones; 87% occur a single time. The ten most abundant clones make up 2% to 3% of the sample.

The clonotype originates from a woman in her twenties or thirties with acute COVID-19. Sequenced material: PBMCs or T cells enriched from blood (not recorded which). The chain is made from TRBV6-4 and TRBJ2-6, with a tentative D gene TRBD1 over 6 matching bases. The DNA reads TGTGCCATTTCGAAGGGGGCTGGGGCCAACGTCCTGACTTTC. This gives the protein CAISKGAGANVLTF.